This T cell receptor (beta chain) is from a study of CD8 T cells in Susac syndrome. After extraction with the RNeasy kit, roughly 0.45 to 1 ug of the RNA was reverse transcribed using random hexamers. A single record per CDR3 protein comes from TCRdb applying MiXCR to the immunoSEQ multiplex PCR reads. The table includes over 100,000 distinct CDR3 sequences, roughly 94% detected once. CDR3 size: 12 residues. V was cut by 4 bases and J by 5 bases, with 12 bases left in between. The V gene's germline CDR1 is GTSNPN and CDR2 SVGIG (reference sequence). This TCR derives from a human donor with Susac syndrome. V gene TRBV30 combines with J gene TRBJ2-7; no clear D gene. Sample: CD8+ T cells from PBMCs. Here the CDR3 reads CAWNTASDEQYF. The CDR3 DNA reads TGTGCCTGGAATACCGCCTCGGACGAGCAGTACTTC.